One sample yielded the 5 T cell receptor beta chains listed below, sequenced in a study of molecular identifiers for immune sequencing clone quantification. Via MiXCR, TCRdb re-called the PCR reads, giving one row per CDR3 protein. The sample lists some 320,000 distinct CDR3 sequences, 24% occurring once. The sample comprised naive CD8+ T cells from blood, with Jurkat cell RNA spiked in. The sample's subset: FACS-sorted CD8+CD4-CCR7+CD45RA+ naive T cells. Receptor source: a human donor in good health. Some libraries in this study had Jurkat cell RNA spiked in.

The table lists this clonotype with many counts. The chain employs TRBV5-1 and TRBJ2-3, with D possibly being TRBD1 or TRBD2 (6 bases each). The CDR3 is 15 residues long. The germline V gene encodes CDR1 SGHRS and CDR2 YFSETQ. V was trimmed by 4 bases and J by 0 bases, leaving 12 bases between them. For the CDR3, the DNA is TGCGCCAGCAGCGGAGGGACACCTAGCACAGATACGCAGTATTTT. It codes for CASSGGTPSTDTQYF.

The sample holds many counts of this clonotype. The DNA for the CDR3 is TGTGCCAGCAGGCCCCCCACCAACACAGATACGCAGTATTTT. Translating it yields CASRPPTNTDTQYF. The chain carries TRBV7-9 and TRBJ2-3; D is ambiguous. The V gene lost 6 bases and the J gene lost 2 bases, with 12 bases spanning the gap. Germline V CDR1 and CDR2: SEHNR, FQNEAQ (reference sequence). CDR3 length: 14 residues. The full variable domain, rest sourced from reference TRBV7-9 and TRBJ2-3, is DTGVSQNPRHKITKRGQNVTFRCDPISEHNRLYWYRQTLGQGPEFLTYFQNEAQLEKSRLLSDRFSAERPKGSFSTLEIQRTEQGDSAMYLCASRPPTNTDTQYFGPGTRLTVL.

In the case of this clonotype: A single base separates this from a much larger clone, so it may be a read error. This chain joins TRBV2 and TRBJ1-5; 7 bases are a match to TRBD1. Germline CDR1 and CDR2: SNHLY and FYNNEI. The CDR3 covers 14 residues. This chain's CDR3 is CASTPQGGNQSQHF. The CDR3, as DNA: TGTGCCAGCACCCCCCAGGGGGGCAATCAGTCCCAGCATTTT.

This clonotype has at least ten counts. The chain has TRBV5-6 and TRBJ2-5; 8 bases match TRBD2. The germline CDR1 and CDR2 sequences are SGHDT and YYEEEE. The CDR3 has 18 residues. After removal of 7 bases from V and 5 bases from J, the junction contained 22 bases not matched to a gene. CDR3 sequence (DNA): TGTGCCAGCCGAAACTCGCAAGCGGGGGCCGCCGGGTTGGAGACCCAGTACTTC. This encodes CASRNSQAGAAGLETQYF. The full variable domain, completed using reference TRBV5-6 and TRBJ2-5, is DAGVTQSPTHLIKTRGQQVTLRCSPKSGHDTVSWYQQALGQGPQFIFQYYEEEERQRGNFPDRFSGHQFPNYSSELNVNALLLGDSALYLCASRNSQAGAAGLETQYFGPGTRLLVL.

This clonotype showed up just a few times. This chain uses TRBV12-3 or TRBV12-4 with TRBJ2-7; D remains ambiguous. Trimming took 3 bases from V and 4 from J, leaving 25 bases between them. CDR3 length equals 18 residues. CDR3 protein: CASSFIPGRSAPEYEQYF. DNA for the CDR3: TGTGCCAGCAGTTTCATCCCCGGACGCTCAGCACCAGAATACGAGCAGTACTTC.